These T cell receptor beta chains were read from a single sample in a study of molecular identifiers for immune sequencing clone quantification. TCRdb analysed the PCR reads with MiXCR anew, one entry per CDR3 protein. The repertoire has about 640,000 distinct CDR3 sequences, 20% of them found once; the top ten carry approximately 0.9%. Sequenced sample: naive CD8+ T cells from blood, with Jurkat cell RNA spiked in. The source is a human donor in good health. Some libraries in this study had Jurkat cell RNA spiked in. Both conserved end residues are part of each CDR3. D genes are given only for firm matches. Rows give clone size only sometimes, using once, few, many, or a class for an expanded clone.

V gene: TRBV27; J gene: TRBJ2-4; clone size: .; D gene: .; CDR3 DNA: TGTGCCAGCAGTTGGGGGGCCAAAAACATTCAGTACTTC; CDR3 protein: CASSWGAKNIQYF
V gene: TRBV4-3; J gene: TRBJ1-2; clone size: few; D gene: .; CDR3 DNA: TGCGCCAGCAGCCAAGATCAGGCCTATGGCTACACCTTC; CDR3 protein: CASSQDQAYGYTF
V gene: TRBV7-9; J gene: TRBJ2-5; clone size: .; D gene: .; CDR3 DNA: TGTACCAGCAGCTCCCGTGGAGGGGTAGGGGAAGAGACCCAGTACTTC; CDR3 protein: CTSSSRGGVGEETQYF
V gene: TRBV4-1; J gene: TRBJ1-6; clone size: few; D gene: .; CDR3 DNA: TGCGCCAGCAGCCAAGACCGGTCGCTCGCAGGGGCTAATTCACCCCTCCACTTT; CDR3 protein: CASSQDRSLAGANSPLHF
V gene: TRBV20-1; J gene: TRBJ1-1; clone size: many; D gene: TRBD1; CDR3 DNA: TGCAGTGCTCTACAGGGGGAAGCTTTCTTT; CDR3 protein: CSALQGEAFF
V gene: TRBV24-1; J gene: TRBJ1-5; clone size: many; D gene: .; CDR3 DNA: TGTGCCACCAGTGATTTGGACGGTCAGCCCCAGCATTTT; CDR3 protein: CATSDLDGQPQHF
V gene: TRBV4-3; J gene: TRBJ2-5; clone size: many; D gene: TRBD2; CDR3 DNA: TGCGCCAGCAGCCAAGGACTAGCGGGAGGGGTAGAGACCCAGTACTTC; CDR3 protein: CASSQGLAGGVETQYF
V gene: TRBV5-1; J gene: TRBJ2-3; clone size: many; D gene: TRBD1; CDR3 DNA: TGCGCCAGCAGCGGAGGACAGGGGTTGCTCACAGATACGCAGTATTTT; CDR3 protein: CASSGGQGLLTDTQYF
V gene: TRBV4-1; J gene: TRBJ2-1; clone size: many; D gene: .; CDR3 DNA: TGCGCCAGCAGCCAAGCCACCGGGGTTAACAATGAGCAGTTCTTC; CDR3 protein: CASSQATGVNNEQFF
V gene: TRBV20-1; J gene: TRBJ1-1; clone size: many; D gene: .; CDR3 DNA: TGCAGTGCTAGAGATCTTTGGGGGCAGAACACTGAAGCTTTCTTT; CDR3 protein: CSARDLWGQNTEAFF
V gene: TRBV7-9; J gene: TRBJ2-2; clone size: .; D gene: TRBD1; CDR3 DNA: TGTGCCAGCAGCTCAACTGTACCGGGACAGGGGGACACCGAGGAGCTGTTTTTT; CDR3 protein: CASSSTVPGQGDTEELFF
V gene: TRBV19; J gene: TRBJ1-5; clone size: .; D gene: .; CDR3 DNA: TGTGCCAGTAGTATTCTGGCAGGAGAAAATCAGCCCCAGCATTTT; CDR3 protein: CASSILAGENQPQHF
V gene: TRBV6-5; J gene: TRBJ2-1; clone size: .; D gene: TRBD2; CDR3 DNA: TGTGCCAGCAGTTACCAAGGGACTAGCGGGGAGCAGTTCTTC; CDR3 protein: CASSYQGTSGEQFF
V gene: TRBV7-9; J gene: TRBJ2-7; clone size: many; D gene: .; CDR3 DNA: TGTGCCAGCAGCCCAAAAGGGGAGGCCTCCTACGAGCAGTACTTC; CDR3 protein: CASSPKGEASYEQYF
V gene: TRBV10-3; J gene: TRBJ2-2; clone size: many; D gene: TRBD1; CDR3 DNA: TGTGCCATCGGACGGACAGGGGGCATCGCCGGGGAGCTGTTTTTT; CDR3 protein: CAIGRTGGIAGELFF
V gene: TRBV7-9; J gene: TRBJ2-5; clone size: many; D gene: .; CDR3 DNA: TGTGCCAGCAGCGGATTGGGGGAGACCCAGTACTTC; CDR3 protein: CASSGLGETQYF
V gene: TRBV24-1; J gene: TRBJ2-3; clone size: .; D gene: .; CDR3 DNA: TGTGCCACCAGTGACCCGACTAGGTCGGACACAGATACGCAGTATTTT; CDR3 protein: CATSDPTRSDTDTQYF
V gene: TRBV27; J gene: TRBJ2-5; clone size: many; D gene: TRBD1; CDR3 DNA: TGTGCCAGCAGACCCTTGGACAGGGGCGAGTACCAAGAGACCCAGTACTTC; CDR3 protein: CASRPLDRGEYQETQYF
V gene: TRBV7-7; J gene: TRBJ2-3; clone size: few; D gene: .; CDR3 DNA: TGTGCCAGCAGCGAGATGGTGGGAGTAGGGCAGTATTTT; CDR3 protein: CASSEMVGVGQYF
V gene: TRBV4-3; J gene: TRBJ2-2; clone size: .; D gene: .; CDR3 DNA: TGCGCCTGCAGCCCCTCTCAATCCGGGGAGCTGTTTTTT; CDR3 protein: CACSPSQSGELFF
V gene: TRBV29-1; J gene: TRBJ1-1; clone size: many; D gene: TRBD1; CDR3 DNA: TGCAGCGTTGCCGGGACAGGGTTTGGGTTCACTGAAGCTTTCTTT; CDR3 protein: CSVAGTGFGFTEAFF
V gene: TRBV5-6; J gene: TRBJ1-1; clone size: many; D gene: .; CDR3 DNA: TGTGCCAGCAGCTTGGCCGGGACCACCGCCACTGAAGCTTTCTTT; CDR3 protein: CASSLAGTTATEAFF
V gene: TRBV19; J gene: TRBJ2-1; clone size: many; D gene: TRBD2; CDR3 DNA: TGTGCCAGTAGGGAGACTAGCGGGGGGGCGGGTGAGCAGTTCTTC; CDR3 protein: CASRETSGGAGEQFF
V gene: TRBV7-9; J gene: TRBJ2-2; clone size: .; D gene: TRBD2; CDR3 DNA: TGTGCCAGCAGCTCACCACCCGGGGCGGGAGGAACTACCAGGGAGCTGTTTTTT; CDR3 protein: CASSSPPGAGGTTRELFF
V gene: TRBV7-9; J gene: TRBJ2-7; clone size: many; D gene: .; CDR3 DNA: TGTGCCAGCAGCTCCCCCCGGGACAACTACCACGAGCAGTACTTC; CDR3 protein: CASSSPRDNYHEQYF
V gene: TRBV4-1; J gene: TRBJ2-7; clone size: few; D gene: TRBD2; CDR3 DNA: TGCGCCAGCAGCCAAGATTTAGCTAGCGGACGGGAGCAGTACTTC; CDR3 protein: CASSQDLASGREQYF
V gene: TRBV11-2; J gene: TRBJ2-7; clone size: few; D gene: .; CDR3 DNA: TGTGCCAGCAGCCCGGCCAGGGGCCATTTCACCTACGAGCAGTACTTC; CDR3 protein: CASSPARGHFTYEQYF
V gene: TRBV28; J gene: TRBJ2-3; clone size: many; D gene: TRBD1; CDR3 DNA: TGTGCCAGCAGTTTCTCCCCAGGGGGCGTCCCAGATACGCAGTATTTT; CDR3 protein: CASSFSPGGVPDTQYF
V gene: TRBV5-4; J gene: TRBJ1-1; clone size: few; D gene: .; CDR3 DNA: TGTGCCAGCAGCCCCGAGAGTATGAACACTGAAGCTTTCTTT; CDR3 protein: CASSPESMNTEAFF
V gene: TRBV7-2; J gene: TRBJ2-1; clone size: many; D gene: .; CDR3 DNA: TGTGCCAGCAGCCGTCACAGGGTATACAATGAGCAGTTCTTC; CDR3 protein: CASSRHRVYNEQFF
V gene: TRBV29-1; J gene: TRBJ2-7; clone size: .; D gene: .; CDR3 DNA: TGCAGCGCACAGGATTCCTACGAGCAGTACTTC; CDR3 protein: CSAQDSYEQYF
V gene: TRBV9; J gene: TRBJ1-6; clone size: many; D gene: .; CDR3 DNA: TGTGCCAGCAGTGCTGGAAGTTCACCCCTCCACTTT; CDR3 protein: CASSAGSSPLHF
V gene: TRBV19; J gene: TRBJ2-3; clone size: .; D gene: TRBD1; CDR3 DNA: TGTGCCAGTAGTATAGGACAGGGGGCCCCAGATACGCAGTATTTT; CDR3 protein: CASSIGQGAPDTQYF
V gene: TRBV15; J gene: TRBJ2-6; clone size: many; D gene: .; CDR3 DNA: TGTGCCACCAGCAGAGATACTAGCGTCCTGACTTTC; CDR3 protein: CATSRDTSVLTF
V gene: TRBV2; J gene: TRBJ2-5; clone size: many; D gene: .; CDR3 DNA: TGTGCCAGCAGTGACTGGACTGAGACCCAGTACTTC; CDR3 protein: CASSDWTETQYF
V gene: TRBV19; J gene: TRBJ1-6; clone size: .; D gene: TRBD1; CDR3 DNA: TGTGCCAGTAGTATCTCGGACAGGGGGAATTCACCCCTCCACTTT; CDR3 protein: CASSISDRGNSPLHF
V gene: TRBV7-8; J gene: TRBJ2-5; clone size: many; D gene: TRBD1; CDR3 DNA: TGTGCCAGCAGCACCGTCACAGGGGGCTCAGAGACCCAGTACTTC; CDR3 protein: CASSTVTGGSETQYF
V gene: TRBV19; J gene: TRBJ2-3; clone size: .; D gene: .; CDR3 DNA: TGTGCCAGTACCGAGTGGGCCCTGAAAACAGATACGCAGTATTTT; CDR3 protein: CASTEWALKTDTQYF
V gene: TRBV11-3; J gene: TRBJ1-5; clone size: many; D gene: .; CDR3 DNA: TGTGCCAGCAGCTTCAGCGGAGGGGGTGGCAATCAGCCCCAGCATTTT; CDR3 protein: CASSFSGGGGNQPQHF
V gene: TRBV27; J gene: TRBJ2-3; clone size: many; D gene: TRBD2; CDR3 DNA: TGTGCCAGCAGTCTGGGACTAGCGGGAGTCCTAGATACGCAGTATTTT; CDR3 protein: CASSLGLAGVLDTQYF
V gene: TRBV6-5; J gene: TRBJ1-6; clone size: many; D gene: .; CDR3 DNA: TGTGCCAGCAGAAACGAGGCAATCTATTCACCCCTCCACTTT; CDR3 protein: CASRNEAIYSPLHF
V gene: TRBV11-1; J gene: TRBJ2-7; clone size: .; D gene: .; CDR3 DNA: TGTGCCAGCAGCAAAGCCGGAGGAGCGGGCTACGAGCAGTACTTC; CDR3 protein: CASSKAGGAGYEQYF
V gene: TRBV6-2/TRBV6-3; J gene: TRBJ2-1; clone size: few; D gene: TRBD2; CDR3 DNA: TGTGCCAGCAGGCAACTGGGACTAGCGGGAGTCCCCGAGGAGAATGAGCAGTTCTTC; CDR3 protein: CASRQLGLAGVPEENEQFF
V gene: TRBV6-2/TRBV6-3; J gene: TRBJ2-3; clone size: many; D gene: TRBD2; CDR3 DNA: TGTGCCAGCAGTACCTGGACTAGCGGGAGGGTCCGGGATACGCAGTATTTT; CDR3 protein: CASSTWTSGRVRDTQYF
V gene: TRBV5-5; J gene: TRBJ2-7; clone size: many; D gene: .; CDR3 DNA: TGTGCCAGCAGCTTGGCCAAGGGGGCCTACGAGCAGTACTTC; CDR3 protein: CASSLAKGAYEQYF
V gene: TRBV5-6; J gene: TRBJ1-4; clone size: .; D gene: TRBD1; CDR3 DNA: TGTGCCAGCAGCTTGGCTGTGACAGGGATATCCCCAGAAAAACTGTTTTTT; CDR3 protein: CASSLAVTGISPEKLFF
V gene: TRBV11-3; J gene: TRBJ2-1; clone size: few; D gene: TRBD2; CDR3 DNA: TGTGCCAGCAGCCATGGACTAGCGGGAGGGTCTTCCTACAATGAGCAGTTCTTC; CDR3 protein: CASSHGLAGGSSYNEQFF
V gene: TRBV6-1; J gene: TRBJ1-5; clone size: many; D gene: .; CDR3 DNA: TGTGCCAGCAGTGGCCCGGAGCCTCCGCATTTT; CDR3 protein: CASSGPEPPHF
V gene: TRBV6-5; J gene: TRBJ2-7; clone size: many; D gene: TRBD2; CDR3 DNA: TGTGCCAGCAGTTCGACTAGCGGGGACTCCTACGAGCAGTACTTC; CDR3 protein: CASSSTSGDSYEQYF
V gene: TRBV19; J gene: TRBJ2-7; clone size: .; D gene: .; CDR3 DNA: TGTGCCAGTAGTATAGGAGGGGTGGAGCAGTACTTC; CDR3 protein: CASSIGGVEQYF